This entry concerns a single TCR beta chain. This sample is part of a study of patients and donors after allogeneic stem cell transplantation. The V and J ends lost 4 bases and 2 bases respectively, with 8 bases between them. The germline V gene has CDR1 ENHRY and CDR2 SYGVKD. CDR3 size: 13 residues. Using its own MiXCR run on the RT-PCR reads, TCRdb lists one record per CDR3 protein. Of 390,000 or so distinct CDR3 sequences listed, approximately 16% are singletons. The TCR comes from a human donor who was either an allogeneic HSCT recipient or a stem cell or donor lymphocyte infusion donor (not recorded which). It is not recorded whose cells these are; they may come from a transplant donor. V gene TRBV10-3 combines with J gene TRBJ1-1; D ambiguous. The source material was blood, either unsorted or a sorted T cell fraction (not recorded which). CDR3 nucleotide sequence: TGTGCCATCAGTGGGATAGCAAACACTGAAGCTTTCTTT. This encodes CAISGIANTEAFF.